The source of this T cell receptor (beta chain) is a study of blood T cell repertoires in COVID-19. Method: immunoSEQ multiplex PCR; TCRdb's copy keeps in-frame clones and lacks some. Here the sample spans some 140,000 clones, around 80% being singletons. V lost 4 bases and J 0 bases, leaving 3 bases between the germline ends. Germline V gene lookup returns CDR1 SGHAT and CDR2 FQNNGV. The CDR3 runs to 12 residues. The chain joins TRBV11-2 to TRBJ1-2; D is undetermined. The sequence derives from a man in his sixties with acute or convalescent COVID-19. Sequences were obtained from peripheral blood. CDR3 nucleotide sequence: TGTGCCAGCAGCTCTTCTAACTATGGCTACACCTTC. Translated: CASSSSNYGYTF. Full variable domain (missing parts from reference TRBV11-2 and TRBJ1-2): EAGVAQSPRYKIIEKRQSVAFWCNPISGHATLYWYQQILGQGPKLLIQFQNNGVVDDSQLPKDRFSAERLKGVDSTLKIQPAKLEDSAVYLCASSSSNYGYTFGSGTRLTVV.